This TCR beta chain is drawn from a study of OX40 agonist ivuxolimab in advanced cancers. Study details: Eligibility rules accepted prior anti-PD-1, anti-PD-L1 or anti-CTLA-4 therapy, and 35% to 45% had some. Findings and caveats of the study: Patients who responded partially at 0.1-3.0 mg/kg showed clonal expansion ranking among the lowest.

Deletions cut 0 bases from V and 4 bases from J, with 11 bases between. Per the germline V gene, CDR1 is SGHNT and CDR2 is YYREEE (reference sequence). CDR3 length: 15 residues. To note about this clone: Its specificity is unknown.

Blood sampling took place at baseline, cycle 4 day 1, and cycle 7 day 1. Assay: immunoSEQ multiplex PCR; the TCRdb copy retains only in-frame clones and omits some. The data contain more than 9,500 clones, about 93% of them singletons. The chain couples TRBV5-4 to TRBJ2-1, with D perhaps being TRBD1 or TRBD2 (5 bases each). Specimen: CD4+ or CD8+ T cells sorted from blood, collected in a trial of the OX40 agonist ivuxolimab. This clonotype was obtained from an adult with an advanced solid tumor such as melanoma, head and neck, liver or kidney cancer. CDR3 DNA: TGTGCCAGCAGCTTGGTTGGGACGGTATACAATGAGCAGTTCTTC. Its translation is CASSLVGTVYNEQFF.